This T cell receptor beta chain is drawn from a study of blood T cells in healthy people across ages. The study's findings and limits: Aged donors had fewer naive CD4+ cells and lower diversity than long-lived donors.

Using a J-beta primer mix together with a sample-barcoded 5' primer, a second PCR was run for roughly 6 to 12 cycles. The study obtained at least 3 million CDR3-containing paired-end reads from every sample. A single record per CDR3 protein comes from TCRdb applying MiXCR to the 5' RACE reads. The sample contains some 1.5 million distinct CDR3 sequences, 28% of which appear only once. Germline V lookup: CDR1 MNHEY, CDR2 SVGAGI. The CDR3 extends over 15 amino acids. Trimming stripped 0 bases from V and 6 bases from J, with 9 bases between. This clonotype was seen more than once but under ten times. Antigen specificity is unknown.

This sequence joins TRBV6-5 and TRBJ1-6; D is uncertain. This TCR derives from a woman aged 25 to 39 in good health. Input material: blood. Here the CDR3 reads CASSYSKRGNSPLHF. The CDR3 DNA follows: TGTGCCAGCAGTTACTCGAAACGGGGTAATTCACCCCTCCACTTT.